The 3 T cell receptor beta chains given below trace back to one sample, sequenced in a study of spatial heterogeneity in lung cancer. Described time point: sample taken at primary tumor resection. MiXCR, applied by TCRdb to the 5' RACE reads, yields one record per CDR3 protein. The sample yields about 35,000 distinct CDR3 sequences, 3.1% seen once. The specimen was normal lung tissue next to the tumor, collected at surgery. These receptors all come from a male donor with early-stage non-small cell lung cancer.

This clonotype was recorded many times. V is TRBV24-1 and J is TRBJ2-1; D call uncertain. This CDR3 is built from 14 residues. Germline lookup yields CDR1 KGHDR and CDR2 SFDVKD. The V end lost 5 bases, the J end lost 5 bases, and 12 bases lay between the germline ends. The CDR3 protein is CATSATQVNNEQFF. Written as DNA, the CDR3 is TGTGCCACCAGTGCCACTCAAGTCAACAATGAGCAGTTCTTC.

In its sample, this clonotype was seen many times. V gene TRBV7-9 combines with J gene TRBJ2-2, with D possibly matching TRBD2 (5 bases). With 3 bases removed from V and 1 base from J, the gap between germline ends came to 9 bases. Germline V gene sequence: CDR1 SEHNR, CDR2 FQNEAQ (reference sequence). The CDR3 has 15 amino acids. CDR3 protein: CASSFYRGNTGELFF. As DNA, the CDR3 is TGTGCCAGCAGCTTCTACCGGGGGAACACCGGGGAGCTGTTTTTT.

This clonotype was recorded at least ten times. The chain has TRBV18 and TRBJ1-2, with TRBD1 matching over 7 bases. CDR1 is KGHSH and CDR2 is LQKENI in the germline V gene. Trimming removed 3 bases from V and 4 bases from J; junction bases left unmatched: 11. The CDR3 has 16 amino acids. DNA of the CDR3: TGTGCCAGCTCACCCTCTGTCCCGGGACAGTCCTATGGCTACACCTTC. Translation: CASSPSVPGQSYGYTF.